The present T cell receptor (beta chain) was sequenced within a study of metastatic and nonmetastatic thyroid tumors. About the study: Repertoires from blood and tumor or nodule tissue of malignant and benign thyroid patients were compared. General study points: It was reportedly found that TCR beta diversity was significantly higher in malignant thyroid tumors than in benign nodules, a difference seen in both blood and tumor samples.

At least ten counts were recorded for this clone. Antigen: not known. Study processing details: CDR3 was compared across clinicopathological groups, and the resulting differences were used to build a distant-metastasis classifier for papillary thyroid cancer. TCRdb re-called the PCR reads through MiXCR. TCRdb, rather than the study authors, made the V and J calls. The repertoire has some 24,000 clones, over 20% of them found once; the top ten carry 13%. Trimming removed 7 bases at V and 1 base at J, with 25 bases between. This CDR3 is built from 18 residues. Per germline, CDR1 LNHDA and CDR2 SQIVND (reference sequence). Treatment of any kind had been given to no patient before thyroid surgery.

The sequence derives from a male donor with papillary thyroid cancer or a benign thyroid nodule (not recorded which). Some clones in this sample may be carry-over from other donors' samples. Sequenced material: blood. The chain carries TRBV19 and TRBJ1-1, with D hard to call. The CDR3 spells CASTAMRAEGWRNTEAFF. DNA of the CDR3: TGTGCCAGTACAGCGATGCGCGCGGAGGGTTGGAGGAACACTGAAGCTTTCTTT.